The clone carrying this T cell receptor beta chain was counted at least ten times. This CDR3 is 11 amino acids long. The germline V gene has CDR1 SGHTA and CDR2 FQGNSA. V shed 3 bases and J shed 10 bases, with 8 bases lying between them. This sample was included in a study of T cells after yellow fever vaccination. For the study at large: Low-cell-number fractions underwent preparation using SMART-Seq v4 Ultra Low Input.

General observations from the study: Post-booster reappearance was seen for most primary-vaccination clones (roughly 96% CD4, 75% to 90% CD8). Highly abundant clonotypes carried over from the bulk population could end up in FACS-sorted repertoires as contaminants.

A single record per CDR3 protein comes from TCRdb applying MiXCR to the 5' RACE reads. The data show about 52,000 distinct CDR3 sequences, with around 7% seen just once and 24% held by the top ten. The chain combines TRBV7-2 with TRBJ2-3; D not resolved. The sequence derives from a man aged 18 to 29 who received the YFV17D yellow fever vaccine. This sample comprised CD8+ T cells not binding an NS4B(214-222) dextramer, sorted from PBMCs, obtained around 45 days after the first yellow fever vaccination. The CDR3 nucleotides are TGTGCCAGCAGCTTTGAAGGGTCGCAGTATTTT. This sequence encodes CASSFEGSQYF.